One and the same sample provided the 3 T cell receptor beta chains below, sequenced in a study of shared clonotypes between healthy human individuals. TCRdb's copy holds only in-frame clones and misses some; the assay was immunoSEQ multiplex PCR. This table has over 700,000 clones, about two thirds appearing once. The sample was memory CD4+ T cells sorted from blood. Subset here: CD45RA-negative fraction. These receptors all come from a woman aged 30 to 39 in good health.

The CDR3 bases are TGTGCCAGCAGTTTAAATGGTAGGGGTGTTGGAGGCTACACCTTC. It encodes CASSLNGRGVGGYTF. This chain uses TRBV27 with TRBJ1-2; possible D gene TRBD1, 5 bases. Germline CDR1 is MNHEY and CDR2 is SMNVEV (reference sequence). Trimming cost V 2 bases and J 8 bases, with 18 bases left between them. The CDR3 totals 15 residues.

J is TRBJ2-1 and V is TRBV7-8; D remains ambiguous. Germline V gives CDR1 SGHVS, CDR2 FQNEAQ. CDR3 length: 13 residues. Between the trimmed V and J ends, which lost 0 bases and 13 bases, there was a span of 13 bases. CDR3 DNA: TGTGCCAGCAGCTTAGCGCTGGCTAAGCCTCAGTTCTTC. This translates into CASSLALAKPQFF.

This rearrangement joins TRBV11-3 to TRBJ2-7; the D is unclear. Trimming stripped 2 bases from V and 3 bases from J, with 11 bases between. This CDR3 comprises 14 residues. Germline values: CDR1 SGHNT, CDR2 YENEEA. DNA for the CDR3: TGTGCCAGCAGCTTATTGGGGAAGGACTACGAGCAGTACTTC. Translation: CASSLLGKDYEQYF. Looking up the rest from reference TRBV11-3 and TRBJ2-7 gives the full variable domain: EAGVVQSPRYKIIEKKQPVAFWCNPISGHNTLYWYLQNLGQGPELLIRYENEEAVDDSQLPKDRFSAERLKGVDSTLKIQPAELGDSAVYLCASSLLGKDYEQYFGPGTRLTVT.